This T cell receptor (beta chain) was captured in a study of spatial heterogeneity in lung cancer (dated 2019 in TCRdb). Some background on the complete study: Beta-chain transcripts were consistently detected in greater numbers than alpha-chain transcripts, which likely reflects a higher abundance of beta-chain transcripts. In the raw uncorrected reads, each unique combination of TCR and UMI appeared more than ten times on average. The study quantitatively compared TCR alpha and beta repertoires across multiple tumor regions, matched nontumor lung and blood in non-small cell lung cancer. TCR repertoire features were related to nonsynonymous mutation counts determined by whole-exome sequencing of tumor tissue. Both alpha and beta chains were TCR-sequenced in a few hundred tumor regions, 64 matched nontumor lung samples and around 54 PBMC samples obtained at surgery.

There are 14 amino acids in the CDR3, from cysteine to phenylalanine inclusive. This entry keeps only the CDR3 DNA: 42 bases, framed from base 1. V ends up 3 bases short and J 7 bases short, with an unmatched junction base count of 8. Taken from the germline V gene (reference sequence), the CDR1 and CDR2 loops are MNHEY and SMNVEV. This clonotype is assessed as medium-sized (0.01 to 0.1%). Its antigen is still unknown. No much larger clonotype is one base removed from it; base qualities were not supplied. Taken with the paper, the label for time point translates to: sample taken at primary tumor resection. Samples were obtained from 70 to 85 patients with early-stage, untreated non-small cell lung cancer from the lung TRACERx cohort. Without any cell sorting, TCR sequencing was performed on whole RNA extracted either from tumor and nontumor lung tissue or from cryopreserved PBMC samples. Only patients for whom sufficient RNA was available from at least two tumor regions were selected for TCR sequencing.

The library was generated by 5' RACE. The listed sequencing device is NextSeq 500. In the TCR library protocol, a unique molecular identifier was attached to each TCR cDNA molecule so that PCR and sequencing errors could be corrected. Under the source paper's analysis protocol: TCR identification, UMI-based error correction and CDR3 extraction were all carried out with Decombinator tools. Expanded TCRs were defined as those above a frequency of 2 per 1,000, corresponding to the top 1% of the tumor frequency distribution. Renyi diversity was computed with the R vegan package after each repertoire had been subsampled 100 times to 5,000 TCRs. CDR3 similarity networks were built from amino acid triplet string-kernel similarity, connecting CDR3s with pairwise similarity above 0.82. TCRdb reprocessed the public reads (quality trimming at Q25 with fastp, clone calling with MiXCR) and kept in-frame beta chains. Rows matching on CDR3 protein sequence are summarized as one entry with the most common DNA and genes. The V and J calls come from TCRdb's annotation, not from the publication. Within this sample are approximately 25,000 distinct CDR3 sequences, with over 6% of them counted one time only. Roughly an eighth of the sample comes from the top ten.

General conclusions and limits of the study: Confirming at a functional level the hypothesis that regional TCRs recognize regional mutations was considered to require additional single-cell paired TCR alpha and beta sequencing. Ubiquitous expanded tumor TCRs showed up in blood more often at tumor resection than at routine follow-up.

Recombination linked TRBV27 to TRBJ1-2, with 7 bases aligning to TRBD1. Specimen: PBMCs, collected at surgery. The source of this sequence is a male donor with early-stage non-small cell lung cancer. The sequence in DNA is TGTGCCAGCAGTTTTGAGGGGGCGCGTGGTGGCTACACCTTC. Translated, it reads CASSFEGARGGYTF.